This TCR beta chain is from a study of OX40 agonist ivuxolimab in advanced cancers. Assay: immunoSEQ multiplex PCR; the TCRdb copy retains only in-frame clones and omits some. The table has about 46,000 clones, 91% seen once. Study conclusions and caveats: Low clonal expansion, among the lowest seen, marked partial responders at 0.1-3.0 mg/kg.

A note on this clone: The antigen is unknown.

The CDR3 covers 13 residues. V lost 8 bases and J lost 1, with 11 bases in between. Germline lookup yields CDR1 MNHEY and CDR2 SMNVEV (reference sequence). The TCR comes from an adult with an advanced solid tumor such as melanoma, head and neck, liver or kidney cancer. This chain links TRBV27 with TRBJ1-1; D possibly corresponds to TRBD1 (5 bases). The specimen comprised CD4+ or CD8+ T cells sorted from blood, sampled in a trial of the OX40 agonist ivuxolimab. CDR3 sequence (DNA): TGTGCCAGCGGCAGCGGGGGGAACACTGAAGCTTTCTTT. Amino acids: CASGSGGNTEAFF.